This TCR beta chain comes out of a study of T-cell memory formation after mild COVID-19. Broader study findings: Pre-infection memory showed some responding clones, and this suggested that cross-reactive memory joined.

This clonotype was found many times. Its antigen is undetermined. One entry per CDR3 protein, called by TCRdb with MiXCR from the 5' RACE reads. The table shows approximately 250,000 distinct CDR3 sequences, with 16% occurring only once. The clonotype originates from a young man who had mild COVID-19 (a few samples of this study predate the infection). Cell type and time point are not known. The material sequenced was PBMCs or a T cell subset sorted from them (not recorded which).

The CDR3 region has the DNA TGTGCCAGCTGGCGAAATGAGCAGTTCTTC. Its protein is CASWRNEQFF. This chain joins TRBV6-1 and TRBJ2-1; no definite D call. The germline CDR1 and CDR2 sequences are MNHNS and SASEGT. This CDR3 has 10 residues. The V end was cut by 8 bases, the J end by 7 bases, with 6 bases between.